The 29 T cell receptor beta chains reported below all come from one sample, sequenced in a study of cytomegalovirus exposure and HLA in healthy donors. This PCR relied on a set of 60 Vbeta primers and 13 Jbeta primers. The repertoire was sequenced with immunoSEQ multiplex PCR; TCRdb's copy has only in-frame clones and lacks some. The sample lists about 120,000 clones, 70% to 80% occurring once. Sequenced sample: PBMCs. Every receptor here comes from a female donor in good health and CMV-seronegative.

The chain joins TRBV30 to TRBJ1-5; D gene unclear. V was cut by 1 base and J by 4 bases, with 5 bases left in between. The length of the CDR3 is 12 residues. Germline-derived CDR1 and CDR2 are GTSNPN and SVGIG (reference sequence). CDR3 nucleotide sequence: TGTGCCTGGAGTGGAGGGAATCAGCCCCAGCATTTT. Its protein is CAWSGGNQPQHF.

The chain uses TRBV6-1 and TRBJ2-2; the match to TRBD2 covers 7 bases. The V gene's germline CDR1 is MNHNS and CDR2 SASEGT. The CDR3 sequence is 13 residues long. V dropped 3 bases and J dropped 8; count of bases not matched to a gene: 3. For the CDR3, the DNA is TGTGCCAGCAGTGATTGGGGGGGAGGGGAGCTGTTTTTT. As protein: CASSDWGGGELFF.

The chain carries TRBV7-8 and TRBJ2-5; D gene unclear. V was shortened by 6 bases and J by 5 bases, with 13 bases between the two germline ends. The CDR3 runs to 13 residues. The V gene's germline CDR1 is SGHVS and CDR2 FQNEAQ. The CDR3, as DNA: TGTGCCAGCAGGTACAACACGTTGGAGACCCAGTACTTC. This sequence encodes CASRYNTLETQYF.

The chain has TRBV6-1 and TRBJ2-1; the D gene is possibly TRBD2 (6 bases). This CDR3 comprises 15 residues. The V gene lost 4 bases and the J gene lost 0 bases, with 10 bases spanning the gap. CDR1 MNHNS and CDR2 SASEGT come from the germline V gene. The chain's CDR3 is CASSGAGGSYNEQFF. The CDR3 region has the DNA TGTGCCAGCAGTGGGGCCGGGGGCTCCTACAATGAGCAGTTCTTC.

V gene TRBV7-6 combines with J gene TRBJ2-2; D is perhaps TRBD1 (6 bases). The length of the CDR3 is 16 residues. Germline loops: CDR1 SGHVS, CDR2 FNYEAQ. The germline V and J ends were trimmed by 1 base and 1 base, with 10 bases remaining between them. CDR3 coding DNA: TGTGCCAGCAGCTTAGTAGCAGGGGAGAACACCGGGGAGCTGTTTTTT. It specifies CASSLVAGENTGELFF.

The chain combines TRBV6-5 with TRBJ2-7; 8 bases agree with TRBD2. The CDR3 length is 15 residues. After removal of 6 bases from V and 1 base from J, the junction contained 8 bases not matched to a gene. Germline V gene sequence: CDR1 MNHEY, CDR2 SVGAGI. The CDR3 loop is CASSEYSGGSYEQYF. The CDR3 DNA sequence: TGTGCCAGCAGCGAGTACTCGGGAGGGTCCTACGAGCAGTACTTC.

As DNA, the CDR3 is TGTGCCAGCAGTACCCGGGGTCACTATGGCTACACCTTC. Translated, it gives CASSTRGHYGYTF. The chain uses TRBV27 and TRBJ1-2; D not resolved. Trimming left V 5 bases short and J 3 bases short, with 10 bases between. Looked up from germline, CDR1 is MNHEY and CDR2 is SMNVEV (reference sequence). The CDR3 is made up of 13 amino acids.

This clone was seen a handful of times. The chain recombines TRBV10-3 with TRBJ1-1, with D tentatively TRBD1 (5 bases). V was pared by 3 bases and J by 4 bases, with 12 bases between. Germline assignment: CDR1 ENHRY and CDR2 SYGVKD. This CDR3 region has 14 residues. The CDR3 is CAISDSAGATEAFF. CDR3 nucleotide sequence: TGTGCCATCAGTGATAGTGCTGGGGCCACTGAAGCTTTCTTT.

V is TRBV7-9 and J is TRBJ2-1; TRBD2 matches 13 bases. The CDR3 is made up of 17 amino acids. After removal of 1 base from V and 5 bases from J, the junction contained 5 bases not matched to a gene. Germline V CDR1 and CDR2: SEHNR, FQNEAQ (reference sequence). The CDR3 region is CASSLGGLAGTHNEQFF. The CDR3 bases are TGTGCCAGCAGCTTAGGGGGACTAGCGGGGACCCACAATGAGCAGTTCTTC.

The chain carries TRBV6-5 and TRBJ2-5; 9 nucleotides line up with TRBD2. The end of the DNA fits TRBJ2-7 better, so the J call may be wrong. CDR1 is MNHEY and CDR2 is SVGAGI in the germline V gene. This CDR3 has 15 residues. The CDR3 reads CASSDSTSGTYEQYF. Written as DNA, the CDR3 is TGTGCCAGCAGCGACTCGACTAGCGGTACCTACGAGCAGTACTTC.

This chain uses TRBV27 with TRBJ1-6, with a possible D match to TRBD1 (6 bases). Trimming left V 0 bases short and J 11 bases short, with 20 bases between. Germline V gene lookup returns CDR1 MNHEY and CDR2 SMNVEV (reference sequence). This CDR3 region has 17 residues. The CDR3 loop reads CASSLSTVRTVFTPLHF. The CDR3 nucleotides read TGTGCCAGCAGTTTATCGACGGTCAGGACAGTTTTTACACCCCTCCACTTT.

As concerns this clone: The same CDR3 is also encoded by other DNA sequences in this sample. This chain connects TRBV7-9 to TRBJ1-4, with D unresolved. Trimming took off 5 bases at V and 5 bases at J, with 6 bases between the two ends. This CDR3 region has 12 residues. Germline CDR1 reads SEHNR; CDR2 reads FQNEAQ (reference sequence). The CDR3 DNA is TGTGCCAGCAGCCCGGGAAATGAAAAACTGTTTTTT. It translates to CASSPGNEKLFF.

The chain uses TRBV5-1 and TRBJ2-1, with D tentatively TRBD2 (9 bases). Trimming took off 3 bases at V and 10 bases at J, with 20 bases between the two ends. Germline V lookup: CDR1 SGHRS, CDR2 YFSETQ. The CDR3 is 15 amino acids. CDR3 amino acids: CASSSTLAGTGEQFF. CDR3 nucleotide sequence: TGCGCCAGCAGCTCCACTCTAGCGGGGACAGGAGAGCAGTTCTTC.

This clone has a single count. The genes are TRBV6-1 and TRBJ1-1, with D hard to call. This CDR3 has 13 residues. Trimming cost V 7 bases and J 1 base, with 10 bases left between them. Germline CDR1 and CDR2: MNHNS and SASEGT. The CDR3 DNA reads TGTGCCAGCAAACCTCCAGAGAACACTGAAGCTTTCTTT. Its translation is CASKPPENTEAFF.

V and J are TRBV30 and TRBJ2-5, with 9 bases lining up with TRBD1. The DNA end is a closer match to TRBJ2-7, so the J assignment may be wrong. The germline gives CDR1 GTSNPN, CDR2 SVGIG (reference sequence). The CDR3 contains 14 residues. CDR3 DNA sequence: TGTGCCTGGAGTGTAGGGACAGGGTCCTACGAGCAGTACTTC. It translates to CAWSVGTGSYEQYF.

This clone appeared a few times. The V gene is TRBV30, the J gene TRBJ1-5; D might be TRBD1 (5 bases). Trimming removed 0 bases at V and 4 bases at J, with 10 bases between. Germline assignment: CDR1 GTSNPN and CDR2 SVGIG (reference sequence). CDR3 length equals 14 residues. Written as DNA, the CDR3 is TGTGCCTGGAGTGTATTGGGGCGGAATCAGCCCCAGCATTTT. This translates into CAWSVLGRNQPQHF.

This chain joins TRBV18 and TRBJ1-2; 7 bases are a match to TRBD1. Looked up from germline, CDR1 is KGHSH and CDR2 is LQKENI. The junction had 5 bases not matched to a gene; V was cut back by 3 bases and J by 4 bases. The CDR3 consists of 14 residues. The CDR3: CASSPGTETYGYTF. DNA of the CDR3: TGTGCCAGCTCACCCGGGACAGAGACCTATGGCTACACCTTC.

The gene calls are TRBV9 and TRBJ1-2; D might be TRBD1 (5 bases). There are 13 residues in the CDR3. The germline gives CDR1 SGDLS, CDR2 YYNGEE. V lost 4 bases and J lost 2, with 9 bases in between. The CDR3 is CASSLDRNYGYTF. CDR3 DNA sequence: TGTGCCAGCAGCCTAGACAGAAACTATGGCTACACCTTC.

The chain has TRBV4-3 and TRBJ2-3; no firm D call. The CDR3 runs to 16 residues. Germline V gene data show CDR1 as LGHNA and CDR2 as YSLEER. V lost 0 bases and J lost 1, with 11 bases in between. CDR3 amino acids: CASSQEATKRTDTQYF. The DNA of the CDR3 is TGCGCCAGCAGCCAAGAGGCCACTAAACGCACAGATACGCAGTATTTT.

The chain joins TRBV30 to TRBJ1-4; D perhaps matches TRBD1 (6 bases). This CDR3 comprises 14 residues. Germline V gene data show CDR1 as GTSNPN and CDR2 as SVGIG (reference sequence). V was trimmed by 3 bases and J by 8 bases, leaving 16 bases between them. The CDR3 nucleotides read TGTGCCTGGAGGCCGTACAGGGCTGGGGAAAAACTGTTTTTT. Its protein is CAWRPYRAGEKLFF.

The count of this clone is one. V usage is TRBV19 and J usage is TRBJ1-1; maybe TRBD1 (5 bases). This CDR3 has 14 amino acids. Trimming removed 6 bases at V and 1 base at J, with 12 bases between. Germline CDR1 and CDR2: LNHDA and SQIVND (reference sequence). CDR3 coding DNA: TGTGCCAGTAGCTCATTTGACAGGAACACTGAAGCTTTCTTT. The encoded protein is CASSSFDRNTEAFF.

This chain's CDR3 is CASSQDVGLAEDEQYF. In DNA form, the CDR3 reads TGTGCCAGCAGCCAAGATGTCGGGCTAGCTGAGGACGAGCAGTACTTC. This chain joins TRBV4-2 and TRBJ2-7; D perhaps matches TRBD2 (5 bases). This CDR3 comprises 16 residues. V lost 0 bases and J 5 bases, leaving 17 bases between the germline ends. CDR1 and CDR2 from the germline V gene are LGHNA and YNFKEQ.

The rearrangement uses TRBV2 and TRBJ2-7, with TRBD1 matching 8 bases. Germline values: CDR1 SNHLY, CDR2 FYNNEI. The CDR3 contains 18 residues. V lost 7 bases and J lost 0; bases outside the gene matches: 17. The CDR3 spells CASTGVSFRTGNSYEQYF. Here the CDR3 DNA reads TGTGCCAGCACGGGGGTTTCTTTTCGGACAGGGAACTCCTACGAGCAGTACTTC.

The chain recombines TRBV14 with TRBJ1-2; D is unclear. The V end was cut by 1 base, the J end by 2 bases, with 14 bases between. Germline V gene lookup returns CDR1 SGHDN and CDR2 FVKESK. The length of the CDR3 is 16 residues. The CDR3 loop is CASSQGRRSRNYGYTF. CDR3 sequence (DNA): TGTGCCAGCAGCCAAGGAAGGCGGTCCAGAAACTATGGCTACACCTTC.

In this sample, this clone turned up a few times. This sequence joins TRBV19 and TRBJ1-4; 8 bases agree with TRBD1. Per the germline V gene, CDR1 is LNHDA and CDR2 is SQIVND (reference sequence). The V and J ends lost 2 bases and 11 bases, in that order; junction bases with no gene match: 1. The CDR3 has 12 residues. The CDR3 DNA reads TGTGCCAGTAGTATATGGGACAGGAAACTGTTTTTT. This gives the protein CASSIWDRKLFF.

The CDR3 DNA is TGCGCCAGCAGCCAAGTTGGGGGGGGTAATGAAAAACTGTTTTTT. Amino acid sequence: CASSQVGGGNEKLFF. The V call is TRBV4-1, the J call TRBJ1-4; D may be TRBD1 (5 bases). The CDR3 consists of 15 residues. V lost 1 base and J lost 4, with 10 bases in between. Germline CDR1 is MGHRA and CDR2 is YSYEKL.

The CDR3 DNA reads as TGTGCCAGAAGCGCGACACAAACTTACGAGCAGTACTTC. This gives the protein CARSATQTYEQYF. This chain connects TRBV7-5 to TRBJ2-7; no check of the table's D call, TRBD1, against the DNA was made. TRBV7-5 constitutes a pseudogene. The CDR3 totals 13 residues.

This clone showed up just a few times. The J gene is TRBJ1-3, the V gene TRBV4-3; tentative D call: TRBD1 (5 bases). Trimming stripped 0 bases from V and 8 bases from J, with 11 bases between. The CDR3 is made up of 14 amino acids. Germline-derived CDR1 and CDR2 are LGHNA and YSLEER. CDR3 nucleotides: TGCGCCAGCAGCCAAGATCAGGGAGGGCACACCATATATTTT. Translating gives CASSQDQGGHTIYF.

This clone was seen more than once but under ten times. The chain uses TRBV5-4 and TRBJ2-1; 7 positions agree with TRBD2. J lost 9 bases, V lost 0 bases, and 3 bases had no gene match. The germline gives CDR1 SGHNT, CDR2 YYREEE (reference sequence). The CDR3 has 13 residues. The CDR3 DNA sequence: TGTGCCAGCAGCTTGGAAGGGAGGGGTGAGCAGTTCTTC. The encoded protein is CASSLEGRGEQFF.